The sequence of this T cell receptor beta chain was determined in a study of T cell clonotyping in hematopoietic cell transplantation. Time point here: recipient sample about 28 days before transplant, after cytoreduction. Blood collection times were about day -28 and days 30, 100, 180 posttransplant. The CDR3 runs to 17 residues. V was cut by 0 bases and J by 0 bases, with 13 bases left in between. Germline V CDR1 and CDR2: LNHDA, SQIVND (reference sequence). Note on this clone: What it binds is unknown.

Sequencing was performed with immunoSEQ multiplex PCR; in TCRdb, only in-frame clones are kept and a portion is missing. The sample carries roughly 46,000 clones, around 80% recorded once. Study findings and constraints: Recipient TCR diversity dropped after transplant; expanded clonotypes rose from day 30 to 180.

The sample consisted of peripheral blood mononuclear cells, taken before stem cell transplant. J is TRBJ2-3 and V is TRBV19; possibly TRBD1 for D (6 bases). The receptor comes from a man aged 60 to 69 with myelodysplastic syndrome. Some clones in this sample may be carry-over from other donors' samples. CDR3 nucleotide sequence: TGTGCCAGTAGTATAGACGGCAGGGGTAAAAGCACAGATACGCAGTATTTT. Translating gives CASSIDGRGKSTDTQYF.